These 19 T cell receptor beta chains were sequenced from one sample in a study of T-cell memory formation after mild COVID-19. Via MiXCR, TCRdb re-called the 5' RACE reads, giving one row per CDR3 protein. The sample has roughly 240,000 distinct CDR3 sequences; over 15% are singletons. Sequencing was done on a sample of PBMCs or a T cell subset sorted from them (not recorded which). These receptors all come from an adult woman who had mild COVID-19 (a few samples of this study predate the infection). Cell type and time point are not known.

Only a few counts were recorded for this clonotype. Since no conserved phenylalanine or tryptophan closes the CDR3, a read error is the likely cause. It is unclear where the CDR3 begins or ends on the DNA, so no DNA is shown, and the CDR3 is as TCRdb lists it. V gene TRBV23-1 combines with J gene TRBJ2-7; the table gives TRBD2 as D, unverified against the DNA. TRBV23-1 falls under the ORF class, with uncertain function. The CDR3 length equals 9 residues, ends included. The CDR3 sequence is CASRPGRPI.

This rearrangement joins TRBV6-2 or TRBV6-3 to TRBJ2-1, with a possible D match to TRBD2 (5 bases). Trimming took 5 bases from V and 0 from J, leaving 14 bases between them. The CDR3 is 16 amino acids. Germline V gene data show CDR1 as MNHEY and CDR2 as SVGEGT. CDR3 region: CASSATTGSSYNEQFF. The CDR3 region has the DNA TGTGCCAGCAGTGCAACGACTGGGAGCTCCTACAATGAGCAGTTCTTC.

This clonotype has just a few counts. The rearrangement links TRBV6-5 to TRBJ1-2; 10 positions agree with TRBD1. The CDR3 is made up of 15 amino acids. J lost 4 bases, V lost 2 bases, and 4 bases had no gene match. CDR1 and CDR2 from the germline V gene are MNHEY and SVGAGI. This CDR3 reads CASSYGTGAIYGYTF. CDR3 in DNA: TGTGCCAGCAGTTACGGGACAGGGGCGATCTATGGCTACACCTTC.

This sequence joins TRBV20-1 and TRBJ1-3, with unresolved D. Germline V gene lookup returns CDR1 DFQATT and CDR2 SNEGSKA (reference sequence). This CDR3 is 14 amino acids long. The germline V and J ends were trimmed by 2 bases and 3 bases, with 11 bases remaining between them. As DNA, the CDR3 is TGCAGTGCTAGAACCGAGGGCTATGGAAACACCATATATTTT. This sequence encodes CSARTEGYGNTIYF.

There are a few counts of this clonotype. The CDR3 region has the DNA TGCGCCAGCAGCCAAAGTAGAAGCGGCACTGAAGCTTTCTTT. It encodes CASSQSRSGTEAFF. The V call is TRBV4-1, the J call TRBJ1-1; D not resolved. Trimming shortened V by 2 bases and J by 4 bases, and 11 bases separated the two germline ends. The V gene's germline CDR1 is MGHRA and CDR2 YSYEKL. The CDR3 consists of 14 residues.

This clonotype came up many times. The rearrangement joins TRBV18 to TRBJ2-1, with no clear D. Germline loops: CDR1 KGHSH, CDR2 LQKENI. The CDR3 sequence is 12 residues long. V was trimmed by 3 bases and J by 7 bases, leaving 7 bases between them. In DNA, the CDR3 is TGTGCCAGCTCACCGCATGCGAATGAGCAGTTCTTC. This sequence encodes CASSPHANEQFF.

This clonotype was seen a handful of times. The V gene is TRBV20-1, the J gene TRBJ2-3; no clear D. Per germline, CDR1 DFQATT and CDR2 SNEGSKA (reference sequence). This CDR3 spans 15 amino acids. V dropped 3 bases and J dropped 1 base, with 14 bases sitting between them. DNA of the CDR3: TGCAGTGCTAGCGTGGCGACTCTGGGCACAGATACGCAGTATTTT. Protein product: CSASVATLGTDTQYF.

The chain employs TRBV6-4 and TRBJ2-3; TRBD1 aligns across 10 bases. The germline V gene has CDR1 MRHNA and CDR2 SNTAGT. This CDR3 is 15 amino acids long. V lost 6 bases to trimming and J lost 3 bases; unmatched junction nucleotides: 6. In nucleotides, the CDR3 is TGTGCCAGCAGGGAGACAGGGGGCTTGACAGATACGCAGTATTTT. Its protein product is CASRETGGLTDTQYF.

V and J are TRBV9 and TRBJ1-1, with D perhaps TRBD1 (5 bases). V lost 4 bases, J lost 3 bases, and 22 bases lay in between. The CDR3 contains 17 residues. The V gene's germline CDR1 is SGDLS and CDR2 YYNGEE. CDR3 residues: CASSIIPGPGTDTEAFF. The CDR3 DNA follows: TGTGCCAGCAGCATAATACCGGGGCCGGGGACCGACACTGAAGCTTTCTTT. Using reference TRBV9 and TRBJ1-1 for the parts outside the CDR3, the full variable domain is DSGVTQTPKHLITATGQRVTLRCSPRSGDLSVYWYQQSLDQGLQFLIQYYNGEERAKGNILERFSAQQFPDLHSELNLSSLELGDSALYFCASSIIPGPGTDTEAFFGQGTRLTVV.

Written as DNA, the CDR3 is TGTGCCATCAGTGCGGGAGGTAATGAGCAGTTCTTC. Its protein is CAISAGGNEQFF. The V and J genes are TRBV10-3 and TRBJ2-1, with 7 bases fitting TRBD2. The CDR3 sequence is 12 residues long. Per the germline V gene, CDR1 is ENHRY and CDR2 is SYGVKD. V dropped 4 bases and J dropped 7; count of bases not matched to a gene: 1.

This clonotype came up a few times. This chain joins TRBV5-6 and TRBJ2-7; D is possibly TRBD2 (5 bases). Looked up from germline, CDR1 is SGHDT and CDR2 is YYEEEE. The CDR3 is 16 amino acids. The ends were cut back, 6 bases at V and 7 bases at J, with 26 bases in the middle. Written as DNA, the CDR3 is TGTGCCAGCACTCTACACCCAGTCCTACGGGATCGGGAGCAGTACTTC. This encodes CASTLHPVLRDREQYF.

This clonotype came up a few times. CDR3 amino acids: CASSWGGLVETQYF. The CDR3 DNA reads as TGCGCCAGCAGTTGGGGGGGTCTCGTGGAGACCCAGTACTTC. V usage is TRBV5-1 and J usage is TRBJ2-5; 7 bases align to TRBD2. CDR3 length: 14 amino acids. CDR1 is SGHRS, CDR2 YFSETQ, per germline. The trim removed 5 bases at V and 5 bases at J, leaving 9 bases unmatched.

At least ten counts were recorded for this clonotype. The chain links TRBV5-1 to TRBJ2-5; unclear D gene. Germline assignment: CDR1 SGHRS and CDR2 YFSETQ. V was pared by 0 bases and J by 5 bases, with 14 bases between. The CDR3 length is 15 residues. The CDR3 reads CASSLGWAAQETQYF. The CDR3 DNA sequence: TGCGCCAGCAGCTTGGGATGGGCTGCGCAGGAGACCCAGTACTTC.

The DNA for the CDR3 is TGTGCCAGCAGCTTAGCGGTGGGACAGTACAATGAGCAGTTCTTC. Translating gives CASSLAVGQYNEQFF. The genes are TRBV7-2 and TRBJ2-1; 7 bases are shared with TRBD1. CDR3 length equals 15 residues. The V segment lost 0 bases and the J segment 4 bases; nucleotides outside the gene matches: 3. The germline V gene encodes CDR1 SGHTA and CDR2 FQGNSA.

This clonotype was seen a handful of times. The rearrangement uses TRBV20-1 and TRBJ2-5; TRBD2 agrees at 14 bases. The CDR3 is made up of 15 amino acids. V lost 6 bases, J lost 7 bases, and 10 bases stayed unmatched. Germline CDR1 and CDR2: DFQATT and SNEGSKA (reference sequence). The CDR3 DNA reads TGCAGTGCCAGGAGACTAGCGGGAGGGTCAGGGACCCAGTACTTC. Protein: CSARRLAGGSGTQYF.

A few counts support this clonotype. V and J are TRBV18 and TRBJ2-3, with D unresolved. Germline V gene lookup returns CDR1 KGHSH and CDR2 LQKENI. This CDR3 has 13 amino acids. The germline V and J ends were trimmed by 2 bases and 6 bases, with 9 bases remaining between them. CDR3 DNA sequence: TGTGCCAGCTCACCAAACCCGAAGGATACGCAGTATTTT. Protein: CASSPNPKDTQYF. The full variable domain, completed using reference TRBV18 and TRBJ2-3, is NAGVMQNPRHLVRRRGQEARLRCSPMKGHSHVYWYRQLPEEGLKFMVYLQKENIIDESGMPKERFSAEFPKEGPSILRIQQVVRGDSAAYFCASSPNPKDTQYFGPGTRLTVL.

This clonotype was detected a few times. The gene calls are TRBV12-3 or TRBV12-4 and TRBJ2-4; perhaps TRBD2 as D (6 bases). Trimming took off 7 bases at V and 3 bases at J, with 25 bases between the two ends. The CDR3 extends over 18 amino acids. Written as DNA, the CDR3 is TGTGCCAGCACCTTGGGGGACTTTTTAGTTGTTGGCAAAAACATTCAGTACTTC. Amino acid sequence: CASTLGDFLVVGKNIQYF.

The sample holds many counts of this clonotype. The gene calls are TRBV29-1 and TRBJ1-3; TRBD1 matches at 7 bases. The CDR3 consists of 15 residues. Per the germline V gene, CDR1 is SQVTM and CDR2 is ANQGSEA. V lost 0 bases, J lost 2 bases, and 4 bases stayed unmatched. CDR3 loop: CSVEDRDRTGNTIYF. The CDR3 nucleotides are TGCAGCGTTGAAGATCGGGACAGAACTGGAAACACCATATATTTT.

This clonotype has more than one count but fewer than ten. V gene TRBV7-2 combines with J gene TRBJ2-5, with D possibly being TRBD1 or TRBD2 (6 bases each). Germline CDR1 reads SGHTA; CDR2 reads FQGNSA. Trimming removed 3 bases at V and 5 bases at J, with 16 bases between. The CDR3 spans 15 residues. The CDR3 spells CASSLGPGARETQYF. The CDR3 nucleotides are TGTGCCAGCAGCTTGGGGCCGGGGGCGCGTGAGACCCAGTACTTC.